This record covers a single T cell receptor (beta chain). Its antigen is still unknown. The data stem from a study of Tregs in tolerant kidney transplant recipients. General study findings and limits: Findings come from small patient numbers and require larger validation.

Germline-derived CDR1 and CDR2 are LNHDA and SQIVND (reference sequence). This CDR3 comprises 17 residues. Germline trimming cut 9 bases from V and 3 bases from J; bases unmatched to any gene: 16. Clones were read by immunoSEQ multiplex PCR, and TCRdb kept only the in-frame ones, dropping some. The sample yields some 90,000 clones, just over 90% seen once. Sequencing input: CD8+ T cells from blood. The source is a human donor in good health. This chain links TRBV19 with TRBJ1-2; TRBD1 aligns across 10 bases. CDR3 region: CASMNRNDRGPDYGYTF. CDR3 bases: TGTGCCAGCATGAATAGAAACGACAGGGGGCCTGACTATGGCTACACCTTC.